A selection of T cell receptor beta chains follows, all from one sample in a study of vaccination effects on CD4 cells after COVID-19. TCRdb's table, derived via immunoSEQ multiplex PCR, lists solely in-frame clones and lacks some. This sample yields more than 35,000 clones, of which less than 70% are seen a single time; about 15% belongs to the top ten. The antigens for these receptors are not known. The material was CD4+ T cells from PBMCs cultured with HCoV-OC43 spike peptides, obtained before COVID-19 vaccination. The receptors come from a human donor who received a COVID-19 vaccine. The CDR3 runs from the conserved cysteine through the conserved F or W. Fields, in order: clone size, CDR3 length, V gene, J gene, D gene, CDR3 protein, CDR3 DNA. A D gene is named only where the DNA matches it firmly. Clone size is given for some rows only: seen once, a few or many times, or a class if the clone is expanded.

once,13,TRBV19,TRBJ2-5,NA,CASSMGRAETQYF,TGTGCCAGTAGTATGGGCAGGGCAGAGACCCAGTACTTC
NA,15,TRBV6-1,TRBJ2-3,NA,CASSEVSVGADTQYF,TGTGCCAGCAGTGAAGTTAGCGTCGGAGCAGATACGCAGTATTTT
NA,13,TRBV12-3/TRBV12-4,TRBJ2-3,NA,CASKYGGTDTQYF,TGTGCCAGCAAGTACGGGGGAACAGATACGCAGTATTTT
NA,14,TRBV13,TRBJ1-2,NA,CASSQRTASMGYTF,TGTGCCAGCAGCCAGAGGACGGCTTCTATGGGCTACACCTTC
few,15,TRBV19,TRBJ1-2,NA,CASSMYSGRDYGYTF,TGTGCCAGTAGTATGTATTCGGGGCGCGACTATGGCTACACCTTC
NA,15,TRBV5-1,TRBJ2-7,NA,CASSRNGGSSYEQYF,TGCGCCAGCAGCCGTAACGGGGGAAGCTCCTACGAGCAGTACTTC
NA,14,TRBV24-1,TRBJ2-2,NA,CATSDETDTGELFF,TGTGCCACCAGTGATGAGACCGACACCGGGGAGCTGTTTTTT
NA,15,TRBV7-2,TRBJ1-5,TRBD1,CASSLVQGANQPQHF,TGTGCCAGCAGCTTAGTACAGGGGGCGAATCAGCCCCAGCATTTT
NA,14,TRBV5-1,TRBJ1-1,TRBD1,CASARDRLNTEAFF,TGCGCCAGCGCTCGGGACAGACTGAACACTGAAGCTTTCTTT
NA,19,TRBV7-2,TRBJ2-1,TRBD2,CASSFLPLGAGSSYNEQFF,TGTGCCAGCAGCTTTTTACCCTTAGGAGCGGGGAGCTCCTACAATGAGCAGTTCTTC
NA,15,TRBV5-5,TRBJ2-1,NA,CASSFWQTRRGEQFF,TGTGCCAGCAGCTTTTGGCAGACTAGGCGGGGTGAGCAGTTCTTC
few,15,TRBV30,TRBJ1-5,NA,CAWSAKGLFNQPQHF,TGTGCCTGGAGTGCTAAGGGACTGTTCAATCAGCCCCAGCATTTT
few,11,TRBV12-3/TRBV12-4,TRBJ2-3,NA,CASRGGRTQYF,TGTGCCAGCAGGGGTGGTAGGACGCAGTATTTT
NA,15,TRBV7-6,TRBJ2-7,TRBD2,CASSQTSGYSYEQYF,TGTGCCAGCAGTCAGACTAGCGGGTACTCCTACGAGCAGTACTTC
once,11,TRBV7-2,TRBJ2-1,NA,CASSTYSLQFF,TGTGCCAGCAGCACCTATAGCTTGCAGTTCTTC
NA,12,TRBV29-1,TRBJ2-1,NA,CSVAKFGDEQFF,TGCAGCGTAGCAAAATTCGGGGATGAGCAGTTCTTC
NA,13,TRBV6-1,TRBJ2-7,NA,CASSEAVPYEQYF,TGTGCCAGCAGTGAGGCGGTCCCCTACGAGCAGTACTTC
NA,14,TRBV5-1,TRBJ1-4,TRBD1,CASSLVGGDEKLFF,TGCGCCAGCAGCTTGGTAGGGGGCGATGAAAAACTGTTTTTT
few,18,TRBV7-8,TRBJ1-3,TRBD1,CASSSFGEDRGSGNTIYF,TGTGCCAGCAGCTCTTTTGGAGAAGACAGGGGAAGTGGAAACACCATATATTTT
NA,13,TRBV29-1,TRBJ1-1,TRBD1,CSVPGQGNTEAFF,TGCAGCGTCCCGGGACAGGGGAACACTGAAGCTTTCTTT
NA,16,TRBV21-1,TRBJ1-6,NA,CASSEGRGSYNSPLHF,TGTGCCAGCAGCGAAGGTCGGGGCTCCTATAATTCACCCCTCCACTTT
NA,16,TRBV5-1,TRBJ2-7,TRBD1,CASSLASGTGFYEQYF,TGCGCCAGCAGCTTGGCCTCCGGGACAGGGTTTTACGAGCAGTACTTC
few,13,TRBV2,TRBJ1-1,TRBD1,CASSQGENTEAFF,TGTGCCAGCTCTCAGGGGGAGAACACTGAAGCTTTCTTT
NA,13,TRBV20-1,TRBJ1-1,NA,CSAGGLGNTEAFF,TGCAGTGCTGGTGGGTTGGGAAACACTGAAGCTTTCTTT
few,15,TRBV30,TRBJ1-3,NA,CAYAGKGLSGNTIYF,TGTGCCTACGCCGGTAAGGGACTCTCTGGAAACACCATATATTTT
NA,15,TRBV5-4,TRBJ2-3,TRBD2,CASAKTSGVSDTQYF,TGTGCCAGCGCAAAGACTAGCGGGGTTTCAGATACGCAGTATTTT